The sequence of this TCR beta chain was determined in a study of blood T cells in healthy people across ages. Those donating, healthy Caucasian individuals from Russia, were aged about 6 to 100. Alongside a J-beta primer mix, a sample-barcoded 5' primer served in a second PCR lasting about 7 to 11 cycles. Every cDNA was tagged by a template-switch adaptor with 12 random nucleotides. TCRdb itself ran the 5' RACE reads through MiXCR, one entry per CDR3 protein. There are about 620,000 distinct CDR3 sequences in the sample; 40% to 65% occur only once, and about 14% lies in the top ten. This clonotype was detected only a few times. In germline, CDR1 is WSHSY, CDR2 SAAADI. The CDR3 contains 16 residues.

The sequenced sample consisted of blood. The rearrangement joins TRBV10-2 to TRBJ2-5; 13 nucleotides agree with TRBD2. The J call is uncertain, as TRBJ2-7 better fits the DNA end. The source of this sequence is a woman at least 80 years old in good health. CDR3 residues: CASSAYVGLAGREQYF. CDR3 nucleotide sequence: TGCGCCAGCAGTGCCTACGTGGGACTAGCGGGGCGCGAGCAGTACTTC.